These T cell receptor beta chains were read from a single sample in a study of patients and donors after allogeneic stem cell transplantation. One entry per CDR3 protein results from TCRdb running MiXCR on the RT-PCR reads. The sample holds some 160,000 distinct CDR3 sequences, 24% seen once. Sequencing was performed on blood, either unsorted or a sorted T cell fraction (not recorded which). Every receptor here comes from a human donor who was either an allogeneic HSCT recipient or a stem cell or donor lymphocyte infusion donor (not recorded which). It is not recorded whose cells these are; they may come from a transplant donor. The CDR3 runs from the conserved cysteine through the conserved F or W. The D gene is left open where the match is weak. Size values are once, few and many counts, or a class for expanded clones, and some rows have none.

cdr3_nt	cdr3_aa	j_call	v_call	d_call	clone_size
TGTGCCAGCAGCGTAGTCCCCAGGACAGGACTCACCGCGAACACCGGGGAGCTGTTTTTT	CASSVVPRTGLTANTGELFF	TRBJ2-2	TRBV9	TRBD1	NA
TGTGCCAGCAGTTACTGGTTCGGCACCGGGGAGCTGTTTTTT	CASSYWFGTGELFF	TRBJ2-2	TRBV6-5	NA	few
TGTGCCAGCAGTTTAGACAGGGCGAAGACTGAAGCTTTCTTT	CASSLDRAKTEAFF	TRBJ1-1	TRBV12-3/TRBV12-4	NA	NA
TGTGCCAGCAGTTTAGCTGGGTACACTGAAGCTTTCTTT	CASSLAGYTEAFF	TRBJ1-1	TRBV12-3/TRBV12-4	NA	NA
TGCAGTGCTAGAGAGGGGGTTAACTATGGCTACACCTTC	CSAREGVNYGYTF	TRBJ1-2	TRBV20-1	NA	many
TGTGCCATCAGTGAGGGGACTTTGGACCCCAATGAGCAGTTCTTC	CAISEGTLDPNEQFF	TRBJ2-1	TRBV10-3	NA	few
TGTGCCAGCAGTCCCACAGGGGGGGCCTATGGCTACACCTTC	CASSPTGGAYGYTF	TRBJ1-2	TRBV6-1	TRBD1	NA
TGCGCCAGCAGCTTGGTCCTAGCTGACAATGAGCAGTTCTTC	CASSLVLADNEQFF	TRBJ2-1	TRBV5-1	NA	NA
TGTGCCAGCAGCTTCCGTCAGGCGGATGAGCAGTTCTTC	CASSFRQADEQFF	TRBJ2-1	TRBV5-6	NA	NA
TGCAGTGCGAGAAGCGGGGGGGCCCGGGCCTACGAGCAGTACTTC	CSARSGGARAYEQYF	TRBJ2-7	TRBV20-1	TRBD2	NA
TGTGCCAGCACTGGGTTAGCGGGAGAAAATGAGCAGTTCTTC	CASTGLAGENEQFF	TRBJ2-1	TRBV27	TRBD2	few
TGCGCCAGCAGGCAGACAGCCCTGAACACTGAAGCTTTCTTT	CASRQTALNTEAFF	TRBJ1-1	TRBV5-1	NA	NA
TGTGCCATCAGTGCGCCTCGGACTGAAGCTTTCTTT	CAISAPRTEAFF	TRBJ1-1	TRBV10-3	NA	few